Below, 23 T cell receptor beta chains from the same sample are listed, as sequenced in a study of blood T cell repertoires in COVID-19. Only in-frame clones appear in the TCRdb table, and some are missing; sequencing was by immunoSEQ multiplex PCR. The table includes about 280,000 clones, over 75% detected once. The specimen was peripheral blood. These receptors all come from a man over 45 with active or convalescent COVID-19.

The chain joins TRBV7-8 to TRBJ1-1, with 8 bases identical to TRBD1. V lost 8 bases and J lost 1; bases outside the gene matches: 6. The CDR3 totals 14 residues. Germline assignment: CDR1 SGHVS and CDR2 FQNEAQ. In nucleotides, the CDR3 is TGTGCCAGCGGACGACAGGGGAAGAACACTGAAGCTTTCTTT. It is translated as CASGRQGKNTEAFF.

This clone was observed a handful of times. This chain uses TRBV2 with TRBJ1-1; D gene ambiguous. The germline gives CDR1 SNHLY, CDR2 FYNNEI. V was clipped by 2 bases and J by 5 bases, with 9 bases between them. CDR3 length equals 13 residues. The CDR3 nucleotides read TGTGCCAGCAGTGAATATTCTCGTACTGAAGCTTTCTTT. Its protein is CASSEYSRTEAFF.

The gene calls are TRBV10-3 and TRBJ2-7, with D uncertain. V was clipped by 4 bases and J by 6 bases, with 7 bases between them. CDR1 and CDR2 (germline): ENHRY, SYGVKD. This CDR3 region has 11 residues. The CDR3 loop is CAISGEVEQYF. As DNA, the CDR3 is TGTGCCATCAGTGGTGAGGTCGAGCAGTACTTC.

The chain carries TRBV6-6 and TRBJ1-2; D possibly corresponds to TRBD1 (5 bases). Trimming took 6 bases from V and 2 from J, leaving 13 bases between them. This CDR3 comprises 14 residues. Per germline, CDR1 MNHNY and CDR2 SVGAGI (reference sequence). CDR3 DNA sequence: TGTGCCAGCAGCGTAAGGCAGGGCAACTATGGCTACACCTTC. As protein: CASSVRQGNYGYTF.

This chain joins TRBV18 and TRBJ1-6; TRBD1 might be the D (6 bases). In germline, CDR1 is KGHSH, CDR2 LQKENI. V lost 3 bases and J 5 bases, leaving 11 bases between the germline ends. The CDR3 is made up of 15 amino acids. CDR3 sequence: CASSPQGLNNSPLHF. In DNA form, the CDR3 reads TGTGCCAGCTCACCGCAGGGGTTAAATAATTCACCCCTCCACTTT.

The V gene is TRBV30, the J gene TRBJ2-7; D is unresolved. Germline V CDR1 and CDR2: GTSNPN, SVGIG (reference sequence). Trimming removed 3 bases from V and 4 bases from J, with 13 bases in between. The CDR3 loop spans 13 amino acids. The CDR3 reads CAWSALLVYEQYF. Here the CDR3 DNA reads TGTGCCTGGAGCGCACTACTTGTTTACGAGCAGTACTTC.

The gene calls are TRBV6-2 or TRBV6-3 and TRBJ1-2; unclear D gene. CDR1 MNHEY and CDR2 SVGEGT come from the germline V gene. Trimming cost V 0 bases and J 9 bases, with 11 bases left between them. This CDR3 is built from 13 residues. The CDR3 DNA reads TGTGCCAGCAGTTACTCAGAGGCCCTCAGCTACACCTTC. This translates into CASSYSEALSYTF.

The chain joins TRBV14 to TRBJ2-2; D is unresolved. With 4 bases removed from V and 9 bases from J, the gap between germline ends came to 9 bases. This CDR3 spans 12 amino acids. Per germline, CDR1 SGHDN and CDR2 FVKESK. CDR3 nucleotides: TGTGCCAGCAGCCGAGGCCCCAGGGAGCTGTTTTTT. Its protein is CASSRGPRELFF.

This chain links TRBV12-5 with TRBJ2-7; TRBD2 might be the D (6 bases). In germline, CDR1 is LGHNT, CDR2 FRNRAP. The V end lost 4 bases, the J end lost 4 bases, and 17 bases lay between the germline ends. CDR3 size: 15 residues. CDR3 sequence: CASGSRAGLAYEQYF. The CDR3, as DNA: TGTGCTAGTGGTTCCCGGGCGGGACTCGCTTACGAGCAGTACTTC. The full variable domain, in which reference TRBV12-5 and TRBJ2-7 provide the parts outside the CDR3, is DARVTQTPRHKVTEMGQEVTMRCQPILGHNTVFWYRQTMMQGLELLAYFRNRAPLDDSGMPKDRFSAEMPDATLATLKIQPSEPRDSAVYFCASGSRAGLAYEQYFGPGTRLTVT.

This chain joins TRBV2 and TRBJ1-2; 9 bases map to TRBD1. The CDR3 runs 13 residues. Germline assignment: CDR1 SNHLY and CDR2 FYNNEI. With V trimmed by 5 bases and J by 8 bases, 6 bases remained unmatched. CDR3 in DNA: TGTGCCAGCAGTCTACAGGGGGCCGAGGGCTACACCTTC. This codes for CASSLQGAEGYTF.

The V gene is TRBV5-6, the J gene TRBJ1-2; D ambiguous. Germline-derived CDR1 and CDR2 are SGHDT and YYEEEE. There are 16 residues in the CDR3. V was shortened by 4 bases and J by 0 bases, with 16 bases between the two germline ends. CDR3 loop: CASSRRGPVTNYGYTF. The CDR3 DNA reads as TGTGCCAGCAGCCGAAGAGGGCCGGTTACTAACTATGGCTACACCTTC.

CDR3 nucleotide sequence: TGTGCCAGCAGTGATCGTAGCGGGAGAGGGGACATTCAGTACTTC. This codes for CASSDRSGRGDIQYF. The chain uses TRBV2 and TRBJ2-4; 9 nucleotides line up with TRBD2. The J segment lost 8 bases and the V segment lost 3 bases, leaving 8 bases of the junction unmatched. Per germline, CDR1 SNHLY and CDR2 FYNNEI. The CDR3 spans 15 residues.

The CDR3 here is CASSAAGSRNYGYTF. CDR3 sequence (DNA): TGTGCCAGCAGCGCCGCCGGGTCCCGGAATTATGGCTACACCTTC. The chain joins TRBV7-8 to TRBJ1-2; D call uncertain. Per germline, CDR1 SGHVS and CDR2 FQNEAQ. Trimming took off 5 bases at V and 5 bases at J, with 18 bases between the two ends. This CDR3 spans 15 amino acids. The full variable domain, rest sourced from reference TRBV7-8 and TRBJ1-2, is GAGVSQSPRYKVAKRGQDVALRCDPISGHVSLFWYQQALGQGPEFLTYFQNEAQLDKSGLPSDRFFAERPEGSVSTLKIQRTQQEDSAVYLCASSAAGSRNYGYTFGSGTRLTVV.

This chain uses TRBV29-1 with TRBJ1-2; D possibly corresponds to TRBD1 (5 bases). Looked up from germline, CDR1 is SQVTM and CDR2 is ANQGSEA. This CDR3 spans 19 amino acids. V lost 8 bases and J lost 9, with 40 bases in between. CDR3 residues: CSTDKPKGSRVGKYRRYTF. The CDR3 DNA sequence: TGCAGCACTGACAAGCCTAAGGGGTCCAGGGTTGGGAAATATCGTCGCTACACCTTC.

The gene calls are TRBV7-2 and TRBJ1-2; D gene ambiguous. This CDR3 region has 14 residues. V shed 1 base and J shed 5 bases, with 11 bases lying between them. Germline lookup yields CDR1 SGHTA and CDR2 FQGNSA. This CDR3 is CASSLGRRGYGYTF. DNA of the CDR3: TGTGCCAGCAGCTTAGGGCGTCGCGGTTATGGCTACACCTTC.

CDR3 DNA sequence: TGTGCCAGCAGTGAGGTAGCGGGGGGACCCTACAATGAGCAGTTCTTC. Amino acids: CASSEVAGGPYNEQFF. This rearrangement joins TRBV28 to TRBJ2-1; TRBD2 matches 10 bases. The germline gives CDR1 MDHEN, CDR2 SYDVKM. This CDR3 is 16 amino acids long. The trim removed 5 bases at V and 2 bases at J, leaving 6 bases unmatched.

This clone showed up just a few times. CDR3 protein: CASSLSSGSSYEQYF. The CDR3 DNA reads TGCGCCAGCAGCTTGAGTAGCGGAAGCTCCTACGAGCAGTACTTC. V gene TRBV5-1 combines with J gene TRBJ2-7, with D possibly TRBD2 on 6 matching bases. The V end lost 1 base, the J end lost 0 bases, and 11 bases lay between the germline ends. Germline values: CDR1 SGHRS, CDR2 YFSETQ. The CDR3 runs to 15 residues.

This chain joins TRBV28 and TRBJ1-3; 9 bases align to TRBD1. CDR1 and CDR2 from the germline V gene are MDHEN and SYDVKM. Trimming at V came to 6 bases and at J to 2 bases, leaving 2 bases not matched to a gene. The CDR3 has 14 amino acids. CDR3 sequence (DNA): TGTGCCAGCAGGGACAGGGGTCCTGGAAACACCATATATTTT. Protein product: CASRDRGPGNTIYF.

J is TRBJ2-7 and V is TRBV2, with TRBD2 matching 12 bases. The CDR3 is made up of 14 amino acids. Germline assignment: CDR1 SNHLY and CDR2 FYNNEI. V lost 7 bases to trimming and J lost 2 bases; unmatched junction nucleotides: 3. The CDR3 bases are TGTGCCAGCACGGGACTAGCGGGCCCCTACGAGCAGTACTTC. The encoded protein is CASTGLAGPYEQYF.

V and J are TRBV9 and TRBJ2-3; D ambiguous. Germline lookup yields CDR1 SGDLS and CDR2 YYNGEE. There are 13 residues in the CDR3. V was clipped by 4 bases and J by 2 bases, with 8 bases between them. Written as DNA, the CDR3 is TGTGCCAGCAGCTCCCCTTACACAGATACGCAGTATTTT. As protein: CASSSPYTDTQYF.

The gene calls are TRBV27 and TRBJ2-1; a weak D match, TRBD2 (6 bases). Trimming cost V 4 bases and J 6 bases, with 7 bases left between them. Germline CDR1 is MNHEY and CDR2 is SMNVEV (reference sequence). This CDR3 spans 12 amino acids. The CDR3 spells CASSSLANEQFF. CDR3 sequence (DNA): TGTGCCAGCAGTTCACTAGCCAATGAGCAGTTCTTC.

This sequence joins TRBV5-1 and TRBJ2-1, with 9 bases matching TRBD2. Germline CDR1 SGHRS, CDR2 YFSETQ. Trimming took 6 bases from V and 2 from J; bases not matched to a gene: 3. This CDR3 spans 14 amino acids. DNA for the CDR3: TGCGCCAGCAATCTAGCGGGGCCCTACAATGAGCAGTTCTTC. Translated: CASNLAGPYNEQFF.

The rearrangement joins TRBV27 to TRBJ1-6; 8 nucleotides agree with TRBD1. The junction had 4 bases not matched to a gene; V was cut back by 0 bases and J by 3 bases. The CDR3 consists of 17 residues. Germline V gene sequence: CDR1 MNHEY, CDR2 SMNVEV (reference sequence). The CDR3 bases are TGTGCCAGCAGTTTATCTGGACAGGGCCTCTATAATTCACCCCTCCACTTT. Encoded protein: CASSLSGQGLYNSPLHF.